The 27 T cell receptor beta chains given below trace back to one sample, sequenced in a study of blood T cell repertoires in COVID-19 (dated by TCRdb to about 2020). The library came from the immunoSEQ multiplex PCR assay. TCRdb provides this immuneACCESS table in a form limited to in-frame rearrangements. Some clones are lacking; in checked studies, under half of them reflect an unresolved V gene, and why the rest are absent is not known. This sample lists about 260,000 clones; 75% to 90% were detected once. The ten largest clones add up to about 1% of the sample. Specimen: PBMCs or T cells enriched from blood (not recorded which). The source is a man aged 45-65 years who had been exposed to COVID-19.

There are a few counts of this clone. The chain is built from TRBV6-5 and TRBJ2-7, with a possible D match to TRBD2 (6 bases). The CDR3 contains 15 residues. Between the trimmed V and J ends, which lost 10 bases and 4 bases, there was a span of 23 bases. Germline V lookup: CDR1 MNHEY, CDR2 SVGAGI. CDR3 protein: CATLPREQVMYEQYF. In DNA form, the CDR3 reads TGTGCCACCCTCCCGCGGGAACAGGTTATGTACGAGCAGTACTTC.

The J gene is TRBJ2-1, the V gene TRBV27, with a tentative D call TRBD1 (6 bases). V dropped 4 bases and J dropped 8 bases, with 15 bases sitting between them. The germline V gene encodes CDR1 MNHEY and CDR2 SMNVEV (reference sequence). The CDR3 is made up of 14 amino acids. As DNA, the CDR3 is TGTGCCAGCAGTTCAGGGGTTTTTCCCGATGAGCAGTTCTTC. Protein product: CASSSGVFPDEQFF.

This chain uses TRBV3-1 (or the pseudogene TRBV3-2) with TRBJ2-7; TRBD1 might be the D (8 bases). The CDR3 runs 15 residues. V dropped 3 bases and J dropped 3 bases, with 15 bases sitting between them. In germline, CDR1 is LGHDT, CDR2 YNNKEL (reference sequence). CDR3: CASSHGRTGFYEQYF. The CDR3 region has the DNA TGTGCCAGCAGCCACGGGAGGACAGGGTTCTACGAGCAGTACTTC.

This clone turned up a few times. Other DNA sequences in this specimen translate into the identical CDR3. The chain combines TRBV3-1 (or the pseudogene TRBV3-2) with TRBJ1-3; no reliable D call. V was cut by 4 bases and J by 3 bases, with 4 bases left in between. The V gene's germline CDR1 is LGHDT and CDR2 YNNKEL (reference sequence). This CDR3 is built from 12 residues. CDR3 loop: CASSPIGNTIYF. The CDR3 DNA follows: TGTGCCAGCAGCCCAATTGGAAACACCATATATTTT.

The V gene is TRBV11-2, the J gene TRBJ2-7, with D perhaps matching TRBD2 (5 bases). Germline CDR1 is SGHAT and CDR2 is FQNNGV. Deletions cut 5 bases from V and 4 bases from J, with 12 bases between. The CDR3 runs to 13 residues. The CDR3 nucleotides read TGTGCCAGCAGCCCGACTAATATTTACGAGCAGTACTTC. Its protein product is CASSPTNIYEQYF.

The chain uses TRBV5-6 and TRBJ1-4; 7 positions agree with TRBD1. The CDR3 loop spans 14 amino acids. Per the germline V gene, CDR1 is SGHDT and CDR2 is YYEEEE. Germline trimming cut 4 bases from V and 8 bases from J; bases unmatched to any gene: 8. CDR3 in amino acids: CASSPGQSLEKLFF. CDR3 bases: TGTGCCAGCAGCCCGGGACAGTCCCTCGAAAAACTGTTTTTT.

The rearrangement joins TRBV5-5 to TRBJ2-4; 10 nucleotides align to TRBD1. With 4 bases clipped from V and 8 bases from J, the junction kept 9 bases outside the gene matches. CDR3 length: 15 residues. Germline values: CDR1 SGHKS, CDR2 YYEKEE (reference sequence). CDR3 coding DNA: TGTGCCAGCAGCGGACGGGGACAGGGGACGCACATTCAGTACTTC. Protein product: CASSGRGQGTHIQYF.

The J gene is TRBJ1-5, the V gene TRBV4-1; 9 bases are shared with TRBD1. The J segment lost 0 bases and the V segment lost 0 bases, leaving 3 bases of the junction unmatched. This CDR3 is built from 17 residues. Germline V gives CDR1 MGHRA, CDR2 YSYEKL. The CDR3 loop reads CASSQDDRGFSNQPQHF. CDR3 bases: TGCGCCAGCAGCCAAGATGACAGGGGGTTTAGCAATCAGCCCCAGCATTTT.

V usage is TRBV28 and J usage is TRBJ1-2; maybe TRBD1 (6 bases). Germline CDR1 and CDR2: MDHEN and SYDVKM. This CDR3 is 13 amino acids long. V was clipped by 7 bases and J by 4 bases, with 13 bases between them. In DNA form, the CDR3 reads TGTGCCAGCACCGTGACAGGTCTCTATGGCTACACCTTC. Residues: CASTVTGLYGYTF.

The chain carries TRBV5-4 and TRBJ1-6; D ambiguous. CDR3 length: 16 amino acids. Germline assignment: CDR1 SGHNT and CDR2 YYREEE (reference sequence). V gave up 2 bases and J gave up 4 bases, with 13 bases separating them. This CDR3 is CASSFAPGAYNSPLHF. The CDR3 coding sequence is TGTGCCAGCAGCTTTGCCCCCGGTGCTTATAATTCACCCCTCCACTTT.

The chain carries TRBV5-1 and TRBJ1-1; 12 bases fit TRBD1. Trimming at V came to 4 bases and at J to 1 base, leaving 5 bases not matched to a gene. This CDR3 is built from 16 residues. Germline CDR1 and CDR2: SGHRS and YFSETQ. CDR3 protein: CASSMGQGAQNTEAFF. Here the CDR3 DNA reads TGCGCCAGCAGCATGGGACAGGGGGCCCAGAACACTGAAGCTTTCTTT.

The chain combines TRBV18 with TRBJ2-7; the D gene is possibly TRBD1 (5 bases). The CDR3 is 14 residues long. Deletions cut 3 bases from V and 3 bases from J, with 12 bases between. CDR1 is KGHSH, CDR2 LQKENI, per germline. The CDR3 region has the DNA TGTGCCAGCTCACCGTCAGGGCCATTCTACGAGCAGTACTTC. Encoded protein: CASSPSGPFYEQYF.

This clone has just one count. The rearrangement uses TRBV3-1 (or the pseudogene TRBV3-2) and TRBJ2-7, with D possibly matching TRBD2 (6 bases). The germline V and J ends were trimmed by 1 base and 6 bases, with 13 bases remaining between them. The CDR3 runs to 14 residues. Germline V gene sequence: CDR1 LGHDT, CDR2 YNNKEL (reference sequence). The CDR3, as DNA: TGTGCCAGCAGCCAAGGGTTCGGAGGGGCCGAGCAGTACGTC. This gives the protein CASSQGFGGAEQYV.

V usage is TRBV6-2 or TRBV6-3 and J usage is TRBJ2-7; tentative D call: TRBD2 (5 bases). This CDR3 is 14 amino acids long. Germline CDR1 and CDR2: MNHEY and SVGEGT. V lost 4 bases and J lost 2, with 12 bases in between. The CDR3 loop reads CASSSPRGTYEQYF. The CDR3 region has the DNA TGTGCCAGCAGTTCCCCCCGGGGTACCTACGAGCAGTACTTC.

The count of this clone is one. The chain has TRBV5-1 and TRBJ1-2; maybe TRBD1 (6 bases). The germline gives CDR1 SGHRS, CDR2 YFSETQ. The CDR3 length is 15 residues. The ends were cut back, 4 bases at V and 1 base at J, with 14 bases in the middle. This CDR3 is CASSLSTGFNYGYTF. The CDR3 region has the DNA TGCGCCAGCAGCCTATCGACAGGTTTTAACTATGGCTACACCTTC.

The gene calls are TRBV29-1 and TRBJ1-5, with a tentative D call TRBD1 (6 bases). The CDR3 covers 13 residues. V was cut by 7 bases and J by 6 bases, with 16 bases left in between. Germline V gene lookup returns CDR1 SQVTM and CDR2 ANQGSEA. The CDR3 bases are TGCAGCGCCCTGTCAGGGGTGGGTCAGCCCCAGCATTTT. This encodes CSALSGVGQPQHF.

The V call is TRBV5-6, the J call TRBJ2-5; a possible D gene is TRBD2 (5 bases). CDR1 is SGHDT and CDR2 is YYEEEE in the germline V gene. V was shortened by 2 bases and J by 0 bases, with 11 bases between the two germline ends. There are 15 residues in the CDR3. The CDR3 is CASSFGLVDQETQYF. The CDR3 nucleotides are TGTGCCAGCAGCTTTGGACTGGTGGACCAAGAGACCCAGTACTTC. Complete variable domain (other parts from reference TRBV5-6 and TRBJ2-5): DAGVTQSPTHLIKTRGQQVTLRCSPKSGHDTVSWYQQALGQGPQFIFQYYEEEERQRGNFPDRFSGHQFPNYSSELNVNALLLGDSALYLCASSFGLVDQETQYFGPGTRLLVL.

The V call is TRBV7-8, the J call TRBJ2-7; 9 nucleotides line up with TRBD2. V lost 5 bases and J lost 3; bases outside the gene matches: 8. Germline V lookup: CDR1 SGHVS, CDR2 FQNEAQ. This CDR3 comprises 15 residues. The CDR3 DNA sequence: TGTGCCAGCAGCATAGGACTAGCGCAATACTACGAGCAGTACTTC. Encoded protein: CASSIGLAQYYEQYF.

The chain employs TRBV6-5 and TRBJ1-2; D may be TRBD1 (6 bases). The V gene's germline CDR1 is MNHEY and CDR2 SVGAGI. The ends were cut back, 7 bases at V and 8 bases at J, with 14 bases in the middle. This CDR3 spans 12 amino acids. The CDR3 DNA is TGTGCCAGCACCTCGAGGGGGAGAGGCTACACCTTC. It is translated as CASTSRGRGYTF.

The chain is built from TRBV27 and TRBJ2-2, with 8 bases lining up with TRBD1. Germline trimming cut 6 bases from V and 6 bases from J; bases unmatched to any gene: 9. CDR3 length: 15 amino acids. Germline lookup yields CDR1 MNHEY and CDR2 SMNVEV (reference sequence). CDR3 in amino acids: CASSSGTGRSGELFF. Here the CDR3 DNA reads TGTGCCAGCAGCTCCGGGACAGGTCGTTCCGGGGAGCTGTTTTTT.

V gene TRBV4-1 combines with J gene TRBJ1-2, with D perhaps TRBD1 (5 bases). CDR3 length equals 15 residues. V lost 0 bases, J lost 4 bases, and 12 bases lay in between. Per the germline V gene, CDR1 is MGHRA and CDR2 is YSYEKL. In DNA form, the CDR3 reads TGCGCCAGCAGCCAAGATCTGCCGGGGGGCTATGGCTACACCTTC. This encodes CASSQDLPGGYGYTF.

The chain recombines TRBV6-1 with TRBJ1-5, with TRBD1 matching 10 bases. J was trimmed by 7 bases and V by 1 base; bases with no gene match: 4. The CDR3 extends over 15 amino acids. The germline V gene encodes CDR1 MNHNS and CDR2 SASEGT. The CDR3, as DNA: TGTGCCAGCAGTGAAGGACAGGGGGCACTACAGCCCCAGCATTTT. This gives the protein CASSEGQGALQPQHF.

The chain links TRBV6-4 to TRBJ1-2, with no clear D. The CDR3 has 12 amino acids. Trimming stripped 0 bases from V and 8 bases from J, with 7 bases between. Germline V CDR1 and CDR2: MRHNA, SNTAGT. The chain's CDR3 is CASSDSRVGYTF. The CDR3 DNA reads TGTGCCAGCAGTGACTCACGGGTGGGCTACACCTTC.

The rearrangement links TRBV19 to TRBJ1-3; D is unresolved. The CDR3 runs 16 residues. The germline gives CDR1 LNHDA, CDR2 SQIVND (reference sequence). Trimming shortened V by 1 base and J by 0 bases, and 10 bases separated the two germline ends. The CDR3 DNA reads TGTGCCAGTAGTATAGGTGGCACTAACTCTGGAAACACCATATATTTT. Residues: CASSIGGTNSGNTIYF. Together with reference TRBV19 and TRBJ1-3, the CDR3 gives the full variable domain: DGGITQSPKYLFRKEGQNVTLSCEQNLNHDAMYWYRQDPGQGLRLIYYSQIVNDFQKGDIAEGYSVSREKKESFPLTVTSAQKNPTAFYLCASSIGGTNSGNTIYFGEGSWLTVV.

The chain joins TRBV27 to TRBJ2-3; TRBD2 matches 12 bases. The CDR3 sequence is 17 residues long. V dropped 2 bases and J dropped 4; count of bases not matched to a gene: 7. Germline V gives CDR1 MNHEY, CDR2 SMNVEV (reference sequence). CDR3 protein: CASSLHGLAGYADTQYF. The DNA for the CDR3 is TGTGCCAGCAGTTTACATGGACTAGCGGGATATGCAGATACGCAGTATTTT.

The chain links TRBV19 to TRBJ1-3; 8 nucleotides agree with TRBD1. Germline CDR1 LNHDA, CDR2 SQIVND (reference sequence). The V and J ends lost 5 bases and 2 bases, in that order; junction bases with no gene match: 8. The length of the CDR3 is 16 residues. In nucleotides, the CDR3 is TGTGCCAGTAGTGTACGACAGGGGCTAGCTGGAAACACCATATATTTT. It specifies CASSVRQGLAGNTIYF.

This rearrangement joins TRBV28 to TRBJ1-1; D ambiguous. The CDR3 loop spans 15 amino acids. Germline lookup yields CDR1 MDHEN and CDR2 SYDVKM. Trimming left V 7 bases short and J 1 base short, with 16 bases between. The CDR3 bases are TGTGCCAGCACCCCAAACGAGGGCTGGAACACTGAAGCTTTCTTT. Residues: CASTPNEGWNTEAFF.